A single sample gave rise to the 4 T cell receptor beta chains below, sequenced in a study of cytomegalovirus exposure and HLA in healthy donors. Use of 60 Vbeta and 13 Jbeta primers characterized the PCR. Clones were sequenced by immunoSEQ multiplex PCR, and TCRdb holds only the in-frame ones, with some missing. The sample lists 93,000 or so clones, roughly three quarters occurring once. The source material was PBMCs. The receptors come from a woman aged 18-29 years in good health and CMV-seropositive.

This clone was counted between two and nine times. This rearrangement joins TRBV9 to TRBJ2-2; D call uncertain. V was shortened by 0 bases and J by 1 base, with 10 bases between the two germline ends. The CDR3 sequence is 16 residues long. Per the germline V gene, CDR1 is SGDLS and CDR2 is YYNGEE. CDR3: CASSVGGSRNTGELFF. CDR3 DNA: TGTGCCAGCAGCGTAGGTGGTAGTCGGAACACCGGGGAGCTGTTTTTT.

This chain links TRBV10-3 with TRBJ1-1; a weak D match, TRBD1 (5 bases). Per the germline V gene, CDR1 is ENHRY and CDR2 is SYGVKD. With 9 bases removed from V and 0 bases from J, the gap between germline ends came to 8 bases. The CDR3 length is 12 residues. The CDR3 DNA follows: TGTGCCATGCAGGGCTTGAACACTGAAGCTTTCTTT. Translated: CAMQGLNTEAFF.

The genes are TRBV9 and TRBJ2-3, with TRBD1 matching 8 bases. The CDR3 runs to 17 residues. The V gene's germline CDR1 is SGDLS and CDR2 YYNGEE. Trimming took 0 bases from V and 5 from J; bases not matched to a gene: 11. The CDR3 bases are TGTGCCAGCAGCGTAGCCGTCGGACAGGGAGGTGGAGATACGCAGTATTTT. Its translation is CASSVAVGQGGGDTQYF.

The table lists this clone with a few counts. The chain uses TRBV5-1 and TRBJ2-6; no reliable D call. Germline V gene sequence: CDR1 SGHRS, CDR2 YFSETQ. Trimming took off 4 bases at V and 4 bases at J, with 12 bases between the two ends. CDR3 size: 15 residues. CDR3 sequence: CASSLLSSGANVLTF. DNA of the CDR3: TGCGCCAGCAGCCTCCTATCCTCGGGGGCCAACGTCCTGACTTTC.